This TCR beta chain originates from a study of T cell responses to AZD1222 COVID-19 vaccine. Study outcomes and limitations: Mostly white British, mostly female donors; authors suggested clonal diversity may be underestimated. Among those given AZD1222, only five to seven were seropositive at baseline.

CDR1 LGHDT and CDR2 YNNKEL come from the germline V gene (reference sequence). Trimming removed 4 bases from V and 2 bases from J; junction bases left unmatched: 10. CDR3 size: 16 residues. Sequencing was performed with immunoSEQ multiplex PCR; in TCRdb, only in-frame clones are kept and a portion is missing. Of around 28,000 clones in the sample, roughly nine tenths were seen once. In regard to this clone: The antigen is unknown.

The rearrangement joins TRBV3-1 (or the pseudogene TRBV3-2) to TRBJ2-7; 8 nucleotides align to TRBD1. This sequence originates from an adult in good health. The material was peripheral blood, obtained on day 0 of AZD1222 vaccination. The CDR3: CASSRPDRGSPYEQYF. In DNA form, the CDR3 reads TGTGCCAGCAGCCGCCCCGACAGGGGATCCCCCTACGAGCAGTACTTC.